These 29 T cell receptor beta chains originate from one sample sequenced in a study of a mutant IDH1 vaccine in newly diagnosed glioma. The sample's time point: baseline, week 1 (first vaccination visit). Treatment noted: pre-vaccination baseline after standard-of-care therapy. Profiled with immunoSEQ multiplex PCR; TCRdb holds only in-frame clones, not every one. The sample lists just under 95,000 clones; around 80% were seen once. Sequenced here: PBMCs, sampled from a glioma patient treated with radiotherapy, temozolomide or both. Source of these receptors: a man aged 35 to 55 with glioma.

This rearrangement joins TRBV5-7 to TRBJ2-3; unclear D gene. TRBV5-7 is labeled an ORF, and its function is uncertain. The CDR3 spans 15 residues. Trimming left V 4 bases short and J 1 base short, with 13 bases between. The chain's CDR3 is CASSPPPECTDTQYF. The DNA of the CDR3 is TGTGCCAGCAGCCCCCCGCCGGAGTGCACAGATACGCAGTATTTT.

CDR3 bases: TGTGCCAGCAGTTCCGGCCGCTTCGACCGTTCGGACTATGGCTACACCTTC. Amino acid sequence: CASSSGRFDRSDYGYTF. This chain joins TRBV28 and TRBJ1-2; D unclear. V lost 4 bases and J lost 3, with 21 bases in between. CDR3 size: 17 residues. CDR1 and CDR2 from the germline V gene are MDHEN and SYDVKM.

CDR3 sequence reads: CASSEAVGGPYEQYF. For the CDR3, the DNA is TGTGCCAGCAGTGAAGCGGTGGGGGGACCCTACGAGCAGTACTTC. The rearrangement joins TRBV6-1 to TRBJ2-7; D may be TRBD2 (6 bases). The CDR3 extends over 15 amino acids. The germline CDR1 and CDR2 sequences are MNHNS and SASEGT. Trimming removed 0 bases from V and 2 bases from J, with 11 bases in between.

CDR3 sequence: CASSLRIAGVSTDTQYF. Here the CDR3 DNA reads TGTGCCAGCAGCCTACGAATAGCGGGGGTTAGCACAGATACGCAGTATTTT. The gene calls are TRBV13 and TRBJ2-3, with TRBD2 matching 9 bases. This CDR3 is built from 17 residues. V shed 5 bases, J shed 0 bases, and the junction held 9 bases outside the gene matches. Germline V gene sequence: CDR1 PRHDT, CDR2 FYEKMQ (reference sequence).

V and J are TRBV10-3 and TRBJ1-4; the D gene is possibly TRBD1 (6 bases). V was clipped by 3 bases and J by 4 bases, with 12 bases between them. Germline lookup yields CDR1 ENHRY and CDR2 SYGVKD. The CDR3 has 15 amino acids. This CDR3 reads CAISDPGDLNEKLFF. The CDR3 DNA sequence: TGTGCCATCAGTGACCCAGGGGACCTTAATGAAAAACTGTTTTTT.

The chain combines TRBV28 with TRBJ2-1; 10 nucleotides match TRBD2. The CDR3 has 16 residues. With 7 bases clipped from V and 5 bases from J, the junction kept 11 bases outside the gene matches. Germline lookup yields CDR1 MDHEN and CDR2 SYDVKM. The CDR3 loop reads CASTEAGLAPNNEQFF. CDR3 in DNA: TGTGCCAGCACCGAGGCGGGACTAGCGCCTAACAATGAGCAGTTCTTC.

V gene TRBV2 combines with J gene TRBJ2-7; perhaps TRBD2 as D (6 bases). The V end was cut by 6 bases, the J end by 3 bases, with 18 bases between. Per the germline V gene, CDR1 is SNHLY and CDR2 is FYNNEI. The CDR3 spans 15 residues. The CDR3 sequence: CASRHGGDDNYEQYF. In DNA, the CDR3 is TGTGCCAGCAGACATGGCGGGGACGACAACTACGAGCAGTACTTC.

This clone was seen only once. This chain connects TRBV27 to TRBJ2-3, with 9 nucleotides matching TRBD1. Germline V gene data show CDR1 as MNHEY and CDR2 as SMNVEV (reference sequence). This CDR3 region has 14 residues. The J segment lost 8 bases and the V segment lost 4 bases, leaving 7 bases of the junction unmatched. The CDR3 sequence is CASSYGQGQGTQYF. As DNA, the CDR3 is TGTGCCAGCAGTTACGGACAGGGGCAGGGTACGCAGTATTTT.

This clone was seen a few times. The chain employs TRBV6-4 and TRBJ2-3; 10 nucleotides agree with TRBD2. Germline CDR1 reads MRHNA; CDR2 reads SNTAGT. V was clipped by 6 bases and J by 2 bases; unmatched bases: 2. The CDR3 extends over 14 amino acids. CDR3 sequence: CASSLAGDTDTQYF. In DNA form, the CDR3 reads TGTGCCAGCAGCCTAGCGGGAGACACAGATACGCAGTATTTT.

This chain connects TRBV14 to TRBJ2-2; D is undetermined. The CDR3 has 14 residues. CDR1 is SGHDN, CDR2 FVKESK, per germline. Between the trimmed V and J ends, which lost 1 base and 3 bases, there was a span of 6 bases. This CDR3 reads CASSQGRYTGELFF. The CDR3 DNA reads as TGTGCCAGCAGCCAAGGGCGCTACACCGGGGAGCTGTTTTTT.

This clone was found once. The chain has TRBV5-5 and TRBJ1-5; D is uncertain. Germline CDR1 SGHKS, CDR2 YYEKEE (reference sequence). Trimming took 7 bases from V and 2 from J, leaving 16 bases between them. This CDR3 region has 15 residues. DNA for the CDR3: TGTGCCAGCGGGCCGGATTATAGTGGCAATCAGCCCCAGCATTTT. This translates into CASGPDYSGNQPQHF.

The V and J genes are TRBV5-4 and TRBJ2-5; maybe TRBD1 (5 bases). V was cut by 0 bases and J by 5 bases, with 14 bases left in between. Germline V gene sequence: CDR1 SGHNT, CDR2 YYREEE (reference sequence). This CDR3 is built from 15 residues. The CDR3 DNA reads TGTGCCAGCAGCTTGGACAGGCTCCTAACGGAGACCCAGTACTTC. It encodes CASSLDRLLTETQYF.

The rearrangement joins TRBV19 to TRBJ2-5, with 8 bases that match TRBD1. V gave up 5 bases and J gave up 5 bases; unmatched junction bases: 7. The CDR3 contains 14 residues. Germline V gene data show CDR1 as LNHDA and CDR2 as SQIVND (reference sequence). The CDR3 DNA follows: TGTGCCAGTAGTCCCGCAGGGGGCTGGGAGACCCAGTACTTC. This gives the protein CASSPAGGWETQYF.

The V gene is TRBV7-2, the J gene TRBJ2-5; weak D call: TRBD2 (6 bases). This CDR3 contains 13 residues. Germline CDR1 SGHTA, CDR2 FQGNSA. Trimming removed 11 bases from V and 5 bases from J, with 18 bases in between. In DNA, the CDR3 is TGTGCCGGGGGGTCTAGCCCCGGGGAGACCCAGTACTTC. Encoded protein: CAGGSSPGETQYF.

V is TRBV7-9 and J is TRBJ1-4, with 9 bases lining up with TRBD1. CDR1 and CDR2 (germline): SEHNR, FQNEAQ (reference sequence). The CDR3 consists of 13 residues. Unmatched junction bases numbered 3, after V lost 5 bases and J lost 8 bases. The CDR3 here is CASSGTGKEKLFF. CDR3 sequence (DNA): TGTGCCAGCAGCGGGACAGGGAAAGAAAAACTGTTTTTT.

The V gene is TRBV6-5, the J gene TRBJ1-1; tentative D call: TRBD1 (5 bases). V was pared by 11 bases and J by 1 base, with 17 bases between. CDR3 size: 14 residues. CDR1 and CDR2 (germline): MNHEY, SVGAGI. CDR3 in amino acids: CASGRGTRNTEAFF. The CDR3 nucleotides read TGTGCCTCAGGGAGGGGAACTCGGAACACTGAAGCTTTCTTT.

The CDR3 sequence is CAWSASDRDEKLFF. The DNA of the CDR3 is TGTGCCTGGAGTGCCTCGGACAGGGATGAAAAACTGTTTTTT. This sequence joins TRBV30 and TRBJ1-4; TRBD1 agrees at 8 bases. Germline CDR1 reads GTSNPN; CDR2 reads SVGIG (reference sequence). J gave up 6 bases and V 1 base, and 4 bases lay outside the gene matches. This CDR3 contains 14 residues.

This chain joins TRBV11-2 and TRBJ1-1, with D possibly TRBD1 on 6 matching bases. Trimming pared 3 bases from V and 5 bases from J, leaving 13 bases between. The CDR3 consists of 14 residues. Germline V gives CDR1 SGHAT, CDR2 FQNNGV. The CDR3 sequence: CASSFTGTVTEAFF. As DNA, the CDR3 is TGTGCCAGCAGCTTTACAGGGACGGTAACTGAAGCTTTCTTT.

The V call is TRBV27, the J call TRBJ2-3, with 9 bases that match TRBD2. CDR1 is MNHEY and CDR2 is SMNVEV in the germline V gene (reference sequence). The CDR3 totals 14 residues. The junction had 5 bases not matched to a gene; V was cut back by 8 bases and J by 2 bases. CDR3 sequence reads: CASGSSGATDTQYF. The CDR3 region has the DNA TGTGCCAGCGGGTCTAGCGGGGCCACAGATACGCAGTATTTT.

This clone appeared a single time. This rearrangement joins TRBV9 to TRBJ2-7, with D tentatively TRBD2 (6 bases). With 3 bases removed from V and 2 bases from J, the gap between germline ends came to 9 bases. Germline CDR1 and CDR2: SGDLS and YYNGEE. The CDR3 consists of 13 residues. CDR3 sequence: CASSAGGAYEQYF. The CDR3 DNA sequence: TGTGCCAGCAGCGCTGGAGGGGCCTACGAGCAGTACTTC.

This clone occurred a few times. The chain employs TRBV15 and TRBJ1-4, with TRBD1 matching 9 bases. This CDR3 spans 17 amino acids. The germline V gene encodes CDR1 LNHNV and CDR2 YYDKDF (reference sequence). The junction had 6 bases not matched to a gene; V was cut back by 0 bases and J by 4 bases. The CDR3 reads CATSRDVLGQGNEKLFF. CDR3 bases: TGTGCCACCAGCAGAGATGTTTTGGGACAGGGTAATGAAAAACTGTTTTTT.

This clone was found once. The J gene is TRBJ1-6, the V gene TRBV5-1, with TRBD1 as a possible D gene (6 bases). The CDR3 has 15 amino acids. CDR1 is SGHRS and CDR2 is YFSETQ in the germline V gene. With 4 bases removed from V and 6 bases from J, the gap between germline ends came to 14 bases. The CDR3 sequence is CASSIEGGFNSPLHF. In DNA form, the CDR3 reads TGCGCCAGCAGCATCGAGGGGGGTTTTAATTCACCCCTCCACTTT.

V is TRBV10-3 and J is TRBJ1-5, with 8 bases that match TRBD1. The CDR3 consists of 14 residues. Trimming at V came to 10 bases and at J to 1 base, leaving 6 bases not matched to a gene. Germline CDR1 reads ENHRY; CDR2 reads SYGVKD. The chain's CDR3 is CATDRGGSNQPQHF. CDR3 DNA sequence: TGTGCCACCGACAGGGGAGGAAGCAATCAGCCCCAGCATTTT.

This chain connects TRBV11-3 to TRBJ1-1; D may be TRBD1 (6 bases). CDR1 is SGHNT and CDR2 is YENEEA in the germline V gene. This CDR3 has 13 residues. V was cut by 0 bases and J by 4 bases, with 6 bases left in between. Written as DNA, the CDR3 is TGTGCCAGCAGCTTAGAAGGGGGCACTGAAGCTTTCTTT. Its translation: CASSLEGGTEAFF.

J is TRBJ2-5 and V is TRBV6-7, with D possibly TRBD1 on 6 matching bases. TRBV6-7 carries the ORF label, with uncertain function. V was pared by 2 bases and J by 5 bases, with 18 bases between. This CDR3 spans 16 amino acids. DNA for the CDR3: TGTGCCAGCAGTTACAATCAGCAACAGGGTGGGGAGACCCAGTACTTC. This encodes CASSYNQQQGGETQYF.

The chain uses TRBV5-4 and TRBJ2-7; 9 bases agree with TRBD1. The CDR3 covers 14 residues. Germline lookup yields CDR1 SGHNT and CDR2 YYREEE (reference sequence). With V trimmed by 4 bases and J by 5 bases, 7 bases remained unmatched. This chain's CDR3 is CASSDGQGRNEQYF. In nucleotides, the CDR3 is TGTGCCAGCAGCGATGGACAGGGGCGGAACGAGCAGTACTTC.

The CDR3 coding sequence is TGTGCCAGCCGAAGGAGGACTAGCGGCGAGCAGTACTTC. Its translation: CASRRRTSGEQYF. This chain uses TRBV5-8 with TRBJ2-7, with 10 bases aligning to TRBD2. Per germline, CDR1 SGHTS and CDR2 YDEGEE. The trim removed 7 bases at V and 6 bases at J, leaving 7 bases unmatched. CDR3 length: 13 residues.

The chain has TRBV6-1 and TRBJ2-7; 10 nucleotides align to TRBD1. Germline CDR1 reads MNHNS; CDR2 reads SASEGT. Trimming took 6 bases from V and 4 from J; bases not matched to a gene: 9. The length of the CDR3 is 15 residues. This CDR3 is CASRETDRGLYEQYF. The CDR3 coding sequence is TGTGCCAGCAGAGAGACAGACAGGGGGCTATACGAGCAGTACTTC.

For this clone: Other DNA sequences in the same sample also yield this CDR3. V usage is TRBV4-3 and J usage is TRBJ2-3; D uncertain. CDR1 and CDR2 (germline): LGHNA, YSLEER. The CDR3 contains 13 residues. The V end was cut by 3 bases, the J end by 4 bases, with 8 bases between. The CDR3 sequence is CASSHRGPDTQYF. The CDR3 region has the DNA TGCGCCAGCAGCCATCGAGGCCCAGATACGCAGTATTTT.